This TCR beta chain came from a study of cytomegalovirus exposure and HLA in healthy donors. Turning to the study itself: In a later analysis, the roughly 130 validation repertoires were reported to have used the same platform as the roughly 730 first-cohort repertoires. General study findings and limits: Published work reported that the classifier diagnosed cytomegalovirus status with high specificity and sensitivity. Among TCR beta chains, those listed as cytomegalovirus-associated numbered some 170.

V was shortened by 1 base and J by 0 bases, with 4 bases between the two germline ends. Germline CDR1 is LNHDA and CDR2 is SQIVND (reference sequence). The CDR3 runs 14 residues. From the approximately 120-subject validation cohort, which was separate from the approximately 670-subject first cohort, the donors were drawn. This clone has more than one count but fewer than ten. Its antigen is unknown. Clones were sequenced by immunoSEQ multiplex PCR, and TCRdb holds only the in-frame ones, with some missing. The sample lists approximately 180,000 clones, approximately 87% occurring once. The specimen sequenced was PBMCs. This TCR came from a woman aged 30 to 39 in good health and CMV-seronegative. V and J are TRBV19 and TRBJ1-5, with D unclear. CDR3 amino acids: CASSIGHSNQPQHF. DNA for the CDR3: TGTGCCAGTAGTATAGGACATAGCAATCAGCCCCAGCATTTT. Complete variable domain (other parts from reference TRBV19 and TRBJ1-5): DGGITQSPKYLFRKEGQNVTLSCEQNLNHDAMYWYRQDPGQGLRLIYYSQIVNDFQKGDIAEGYSVSREKKESFPLTVTSAQKNPTAFYLCASSIGHSNQPQHFGDGTRLSIL.